Listed below are T cell receptor beta chains from one sample, sequenced in a study of tumor-infiltrating lymphocytes in localized non-small cell lung cancer. Using immunoSEQ multiplex PCR, the repertoire was profiled, and TCRdb retains in-frame clones only, with some absent. Of around 10,000 clones detected, about 62% appear once; the ten largest clones hold roughly 10%. The sample comprised uninvolved lung tissue not adjacent to the tumor. The source is a human donor with non-small cell lung cancer. The CDR3 runs from the conserved cysteine through the conserved F or W. The D gene is left open where the match is weak. For some rows the clone size is stated as once, few or many, or as a class when expanded; others skip it.

D gene: NA; V gene: TRBV7-6; clone size: once; J gene: TRBJ2-6; CDR3 protein: CASSYSNTGSGANVLTF; CDR3 DNA: TGTGCCAGCAGCTATTCAAATACAGGGTCTGGGGCCAACGTCCTGACTTTC
D gene: NA; V gene: TRBV10-3; clone size: medium-sized; J gene: TRBJ2-6; CDR3 protein: CASKRAEGANVLTF; CDR3 DNA: TGTGCCTCCAAAAGGGCAGAGGGGGCCAACGTCCTGACTTTC
D gene: NA; V gene: TRBV5-1; clone size: few; J gene: TRBJ2-7; CDR3 protein: CASSLAGHYEQYF; CDR3 DNA: TGCGCCAGCAGCTTGGCAGGGCACTACGAGCAGTACTTC
D gene: NA; V gene: TRBV15; clone size: NA; J gene: TRBJ2-5; CDR3 protein: CATSRDLETQYF; CDR3 DNA: TGTGCCACCAGCAGAGATCTGGAGACCCAGTACTTC
D gene: TRBD2; V gene: TRBV9; clone size: NA; J gene: TRBJ2-1; CDR3 protein: CASGPTSGVRNEQFF; CDR3 DNA: TGTGCCAGCGGACCAACTAGCGGGGTACGGAATGAGCAGTTCTTC
D gene: NA; V gene: TRBV2; clone size: NA; J gene: TRBJ1-5; CDR3 protein: CASSEEGPSQPQHF; CDR3 DNA: TGTGCCAGCAGTGAAGAGGGTCCAAGTCAGCCCCAGCATTTT
D gene: NA; V gene: TRBV10-3; clone size: NA; J gene: TRBJ1-5; CDR3 protein: CAIRDILNQPQHF; CDR3 DNA: TGTGCCATTAGGGACATCCTCAATCAGCCCCAGCATTTT
D gene: NA; V gene: TRBV5-8; clone size: NA; J gene: TRBJ2-5; CDR3 protein: CASRGTSQETQYF; CDR3 DNA: TGTGCCAGCCGGGGGACCAGCCAAGAGACCCAGTACTTC
D gene: NA; V gene: TRBV7-2; clone size: NA; J gene: TRBJ1-5; CDR3 protein: CASRPGVNQPQHF; CDR3 DNA: TGTGCCAGCAGGCCAGGAGTTAATCAGCCCCAGCATTTT
D gene: NA; V gene: TRBV6-5; clone size: NA; J gene: TRBJ1-1; CDR3 protein: CASSYSRLNTEAFF; CDR3 DNA: TGTGCCAGCAGTTACTCTCGACTGAACACTGAAGCTTTCTTT
D gene: NA; V gene: TRBV5-1; clone size: NA; J gene: TRBJ2-2; CDR3 protein: CASSYFGGTNTGELFF; CDR3 DNA: TGCGCCAGCAGCTACTTCGGCGGAACGAACACCGGGGAGCTGTTTTTT
D gene: NA; V gene: TRBV5-6; clone size: once; J gene: TRBJ2-7; CDR3 protein: CASSVGHPYEQYF; CDR3 DNA: TGTGCCAGCAGCGTGGGACACCCCTACGAGCAGTACTTC
D gene: NA; V gene: TRBV28; clone size: NA; J gene: TRBJ2-5; CDR3 protein: CASSLGGQETQYF; CDR3 DNA: TGTGCCAGCAGTCTAGGGGGCCAAGAGACCCAGTACTTC
D gene: TRBD1; V gene: TRBV9; clone size: NA; J gene: TRBJ1-5; CDR3 protein: CASSVEQGVNQPQHF; CDR3 DNA: TGTGCCAGCAGCGTAGAACAGGGGGTAAATCAGCCCCAGCATTTT
D gene: NA; V gene: TRBV6-1; clone size: NA; J gene: TRBJ2-7; CDR3 protein: CASTGVVIMQYF; CDR3 DNA: TGTGCCAGCACCGGGGTAGTCATCATGCAGTACTTC
D gene: TRBD1; V gene: TRBV7-3; clone size: NA; J gene: TRBJ1-4; CDR3 protein: CASSPNRGRNEKLFF; CDR3 DNA: TGTGCCAGCAGCCCAAACAGGGGACGAAATGAAAAACTGTTTTTT
D gene: NA; V gene: TRBV28; clone size: NA; J gene: TRBJ1-1; CDR3 protein: CASSPRTYSGEAFF; CDR3 DNA: TGTGCCAGCAGTCCCCGGACTTACTCGGGTGAAGCTTTCTTT
D gene: NA; V gene: TRBV2; clone size: NA; J gene: TRBJ2-3; CDR3 protein: CASIRTTLGTDTQYF; CDR3 DNA: TGTGCCAGCATCCGGACCACGTTAGGCACAGATACGCAGTATTTT
D gene: NA; V gene: TRBV6-1; clone size: medium-sized; J gene: TRBJ2-7; CDR3 protein: CASSPRDADYEQYF; CDR3 DNA: TGTGCCAGCAGTCCCCGCGACGCCGACTACGAGCAGTACTTC
D gene: NA; V gene: TRBV28; clone size: once; J gene: TRBJ2-7; CDR3 protein: CASSPLRGGQYF; CDR3 DNA: TGTGCCAGCAGTCCGCTTCGTGGTGGGCAGTACTTC
D gene: TRBD1; V gene: TRBV4-1; clone size: once; J gene: TRBJ2-7; CDR3 protein: CASSRDFPGQTYEQYF; CDR3 DNA: TGCGCCAGCAGCCGAGATTTCCCGGGACAGACCTACGAGCAGTACTTC
D gene: TRBD1; V gene: TRBV19; clone size: NA; J gene: TRBJ2-3; CDR3 protein: CASSSLSTGRDTQYF; CDR3 DNA: TGTGCCAGTAGTTCTCTCTCGACAGGGCGGGATACGCAGTATTTT
D gene: TRBD1; V gene: TRBV5-6; clone size: NA; J gene: TRBJ2-2; CDR3 protein: CASSLPGTGRTGELFF; CDR3 DNA: TGTGCCAGCAGCTTGCCCGGGACAGGGAGGACCGGGGAGCTGTTTTTT
D gene: NA; V gene: TRBV7-7; clone size: NA; J gene: TRBJ2-7; CDR3 protein: CASSLEHSYEQYF; CDR3 DNA: TGTGCTAGCAGCTTAGAGCATTCTTACGAGCAGTACTTC
D gene: TRBD1; V gene: TRBV28; clone size: large; J gene: TRBJ1-6; CDR3 protein: CASSPGGVTLHF; CDR3 DNA: TGTGCCAGCAGCCCAGGGGGCGTCACCCTCCACTTT
D gene: TRBD1; V gene: TRBV5-8; clone size: NA; J gene: TRBJ1-2; CDR3 protein: CASNRQGGLPGYTF; CDR3 DNA: TGTGCCAGCAACCGACAGGGTGGTCTCCCTGGCTACACCTTC
D gene: NA; V gene: TRBV19; clone size: few; J gene: TRBJ1-2; CDR3 protein: CASSLTDGYTF; CDR3 DNA: TGTGCCAGTAGTCTTACAGATGGCTACACCTTC
D gene: NA; V gene: TRBV19; clone size: once; J gene: TRBJ2-4; CDR3 protein: CARGTGYQYF; CDR3 DNA: TGTGCCCGGGGCACGGGGTATCAGTACTTC
D gene: TRBD2; V gene: TRBV4-1; clone size: NA; J gene: TRBJ2-4; CDR3 protein: CASSQESGMGVAKNIQYF; CDR3 DNA: TGCGCCAGCAGCCAAGAAAGCGGGATGGGGGTAGCCAAAAACATTCAGTACTTC
D gene: NA; V gene: TRBV29-1; clone size: NA; J gene: TRBJ1-1; CDR3 protein: CSARDSYTEAFF; CDR3 DNA: TGCAGCGCAAGAGACAGTTACACTGAAGCTTTCTTT
D gene: NA; V gene: TRBV7-8; clone size: NA; J gene: TRBJ1-1; CDR3 protein: CASSLAGRVGTEAFF; CDR3 DNA: TGTGCCAGCAGCTTAGCTGGGAGGGTCGGCACTGAAGCTTTCTTT
D gene: TRBD2; V gene: TRBV10-3; clone size: NA; J gene: TRBJ2-7; CDR3 protein: CAISESPSGGSYEQYF; CDR3 DNA: TGTGCCATCAGTGAGTCGCCTAGCGGGGGTTCCTACGAGCAGTACTTC
D gene: NA; V gene: TRBV18; clone size: NA; J gene: TRBJ2-5; CDR3 protein: CASSPLRSRNQETQYF; CDR3 DNA: TGTGCCAGCTCACCTCTGCGGAGTCGGAACCAAGAGACCCAGTACTTC
D gene: TRBD2; V gene: TRBV9; clone size: NA; J gene: TRBJ2-5; CDR3 protein: CASSVGGGYQETQYF; CDR3 DNA: TGTGCCAGCAGCGTGGGCGGGGGGTACCAAGAGACCCAGTACTTC
D gene: NA; V gene: TRBV27; clone size: NA; J gene: TRBJ1-5; CDR3 protein: CASSTTGWNQPQHF; CDR3 DNA: TGTGCCAGCAGTACAACAGGGTGGAATCAGCCCCAGCATTTT
D gene: NA; V gene: TRBV6-1; clone size: NA; J gene: TRBJ1-1; CDR3 protein: CASIQGFMNTEAFF; CDR3 DNA: TGTGCCAGCATCCAGGGATTTATGAACACTGAAGCTTTCTTT
D gene: NA; V gene: TRBV11-3; clone size: NA; J gene: TRBJ2-7; CDR3 protein: CASSPRTHEQYF; CDR3 DNA: TGTGCCAGCAGCCCCAGAACGCACGAGCAGTACTTC
D gene: NA; V gene: TRBV7-8; clone size: NA; J gene: TRBJ2-7; CDR3 protein: CASSPQLNEQYF; CDR3 DNA: TGTGCCAGCAGCCCCCAGCTAAACGAGCAGTACTTC
D gene: TRBD1; V gene: TRBV19; clone size: NA; J gene: TRBJ1-3; CDR3 protein: CASRGDGNTIYF; CDR3 DNA: TGTGCCAGCAGGGGGGATGGAAACACCATATATTTT
D gene: NA; V gene: TRBV7-2; clone size: few; J gene: TRBJ2-3; CDR3 protein: CASSPGRQLAQYF; CDR3 DNA: TGTGCCAGCAGCCCAGGCCGCCAGCTCGCGCAGTATTTT
D gene: TRBD1; V gene: TRBV6-5; clone size: once; J gene: TRBJ2-7; CDR3 protein: CASSMTGTTYEQYF; CDR3 DNA: TGTGCCAGCAGTATGACAGGGACCACCTACGAGCAGTACTTC
D gene: NA; V gene: TRBV6-5; clone size: NA; J gene: TRBJ1-6; CDR3 protein: CASKGKTSYNSPLHF; CDR3 DNA: TGTGCCAGCAAGGGGAAAACCTCCTATAATTCACCCCTCCACTTT
D gene: NA; V gene: TRBV7-9; clone size: NA; J gene: TRBJ2-7; CDR3 protein: CASSPDYNEQYF; CDR3 DNA: TGTGCCAGCAGCCCTGACTACAACGAGCAGTACTTC
D gene: NA; V gene: TRBV5-4; clone size: NA; J gene: TRBJ2-1; CDR3 protein: CASSWLGPGGHEQFF; CDR3 DNA: TGTGCCAGCAGCTGGCTAGGGCCGGGTGGGCATGAGCAGTTCTTC
D gene: TRBD1; V gene: TRBV27; clone size: NA; J gene: TRBJ1-6; CDR3 protein: CASNRQGGNSPLHF; CDR3 DNA: TGTGCCAGCAATAGACAGGGAGGAAATTCACCCCTCCACTTT
D gene: NA; V gene: TRBV5-1; clone size: NA; J gene: TRBJ1-4; CDR3 protein: CASSLVRPGDTNEKLFF; CDR3 DNA: TGCGCCAGCAGCTTGGTTCGCCCGGGGGACACAAATGAAAAACTGTTTTTT
D gene: TRBD1; V gene: TRBV5-6; clone size: NA; J gene: TRBJ2-1; CDR3 protein: CASSLDRGRTYNEQFF; CDR3 DNA: TGTGCCAGCAGCTTGGACAGGGGGCGAACCTACAATGAGCAGTTCTTC
D gene: NA; V gene: TRBV7-1; clone size: NA; J gene: TRBJ2-5; CDR3 protein: CASSPRRGETQYF; CDR3 DNA: TGTGCCAGCAGCCCTAGGAGAGGGGAGACCCAGTACTTC
D gene: NA; V gene: TRBV6-5; clone size: few; J gene: TRBJ1-6; CDR3 protein: CASSSGGGLHF; CDR3 DNA: TGTGCCAGCAGTTCCGGGGGGGGGCTCCACTTT
D gene: TRBD1; V gene: TRBV11-2; clone size: NA; J gene: TRBJ2-7; CDR3 protein: CASSPKRDRRSYEQYF; CDR3 DNA: TGTGCCAGCAGCCCTAAAAGGGACAGGCGATCCTACGAGCAGTACTTC
D gene: NA; V gene: TRBV6-5; clone size: once; J gene: TRBJ1-2; CDR3 protein: CASSYLGGSYGYTF; CDR3 DNA: TGTGCCAGCAGTTACCTTGGGGGAAGCTATGGCTACACCTTC